This T cell receptor (beta chain) was profiled in a study of T cell responses to AZD1222 COVID-19 vaccine. Profiled with immunoSEQ multiplex PCR; TCRdb holds only in-frame clones, not every one. The data hold some 180,000 clones, with around nine tenths observed a single time. Germline-derived CDR1 and CDR2 are MNHNS and SASEGT. CDR3 length equals 16 residues. V was trimmed by 3 bases and J by 7 bases, leaving 21 bases between them. V and J are TRBV6-1 and TRBJ1-2; D ambiguous. The sample here was peripheral blood, taken 28 days after the second AZD1222 dose. This clonotype was sampled from an adult who received the AZD1222 COVID-19 vaccine. Here the CDR3 reads CASSDPAVPDAGGYTF. CDR3 DNA: TGTGCCAGCAGTGACCCAGCCGTACCGGACGCTGGTGGCTACACCTTC.